There are a few counts of the clone carrying this TCR beta chain. Its antigen is not identified. Genes and germline are mouse. The read ends 4 residues early relative to the CDR3; the germline J gene fills the gap. At the DNA level, this CDR3 is encoded by other sequences in the same sample as well. The data belong to a study of CD8+ T cells in alopecia areata. Across the study: C3H/HeJ donors with spontaneous alopecia, about 6-13 months old, supplied skin grafts to roughly 6-11-week-old female C3H/HeJ mice. Points from the study as a whole: It was less clear whether patients shared TCRs than it was in mice, possibly because of HLA. Lesional scalp, especially alopecia totalis/universalis, showed higher clonality than normal scalp.

V was trimmed by 0 bases and J by 0 bases, leaving 9 bases between them. This CDR3 is 15 amino acids long. The germline gives CDR1 MNHDT, CDR2 YYDKIL. Markers including CD4, CD8alpha, NKG2D and NKG2ACE guided sorting of pooled cutaneous lymph node cells. Isolated RNA was reverse transcribed into cDNA used as the sequencing template. TCRdb keeps only in-frame clones here, not all; method: immunoSEQ multiplex PCR. The table lists over 250,000 clones, with no singletons. The receptor was isolated from a C3H/HeJ mouse with alopecia areata. The strain's MHC haplotype is H2-k. The chain couples TRBV17 to TRBJ2-7, with D unresolved. Sequenced material: CD4+ T cells sorted from a lymph node. CDR3 sequence reads: CASSRDPQSSYEQYF. The sequenced part of the CDR3 DNA is TGTGCTAGCAGTAGAGACCCACAAAGCTCCTAT.